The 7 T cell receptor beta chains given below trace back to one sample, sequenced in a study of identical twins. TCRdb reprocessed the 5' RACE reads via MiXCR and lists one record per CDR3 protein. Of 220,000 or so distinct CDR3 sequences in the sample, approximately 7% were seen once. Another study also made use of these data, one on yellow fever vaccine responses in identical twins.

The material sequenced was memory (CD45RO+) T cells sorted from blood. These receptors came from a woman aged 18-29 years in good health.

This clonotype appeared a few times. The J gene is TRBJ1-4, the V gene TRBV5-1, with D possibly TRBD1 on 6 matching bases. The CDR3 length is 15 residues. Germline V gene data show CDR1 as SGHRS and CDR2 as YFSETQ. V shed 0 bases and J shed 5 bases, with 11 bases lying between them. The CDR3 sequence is CASSLGAGHNEKLFF. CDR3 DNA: TGCGCCAGCAGCTTGGGTGCGGGACACAATGAAAAACTGTTTTTT.

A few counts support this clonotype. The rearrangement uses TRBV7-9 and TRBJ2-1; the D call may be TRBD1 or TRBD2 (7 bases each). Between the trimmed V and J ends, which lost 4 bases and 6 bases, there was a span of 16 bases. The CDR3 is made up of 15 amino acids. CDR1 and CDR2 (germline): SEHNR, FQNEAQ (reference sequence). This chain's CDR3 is CASSSSGGRANEQFF. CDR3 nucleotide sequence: TGTGCCAGCAGCTCCTCAGGGGGGAGGGCCAATGAGCAGTTCTTC.

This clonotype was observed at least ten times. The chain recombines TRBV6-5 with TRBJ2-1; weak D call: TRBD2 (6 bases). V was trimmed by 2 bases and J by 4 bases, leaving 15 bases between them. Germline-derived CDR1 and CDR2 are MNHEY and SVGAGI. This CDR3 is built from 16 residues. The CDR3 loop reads CASSYTGLLTYNEQFF. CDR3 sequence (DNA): TGTGCCAGCAGTTACACGGGACTCCTGACTTACAATGAGCAGTTCTTC.

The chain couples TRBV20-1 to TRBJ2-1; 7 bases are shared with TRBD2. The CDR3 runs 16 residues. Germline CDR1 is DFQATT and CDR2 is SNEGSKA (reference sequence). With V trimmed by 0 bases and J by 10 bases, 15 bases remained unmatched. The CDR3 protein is CSARDPFGGEGREQFF. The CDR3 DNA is TGCAGTGCTAGAGACCCCTTTGGCGGGGAGGGCCGCGAGCAGTTCTTC.

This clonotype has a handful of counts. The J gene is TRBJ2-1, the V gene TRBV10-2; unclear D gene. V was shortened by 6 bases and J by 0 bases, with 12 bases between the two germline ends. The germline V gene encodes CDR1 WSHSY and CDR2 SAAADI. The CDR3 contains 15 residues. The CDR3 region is CASRETGVSYNEQFF. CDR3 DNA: TGCGCCAGCAGGGAAACTGGGGTCTCCTACAATGAGCAGTTCTTC.

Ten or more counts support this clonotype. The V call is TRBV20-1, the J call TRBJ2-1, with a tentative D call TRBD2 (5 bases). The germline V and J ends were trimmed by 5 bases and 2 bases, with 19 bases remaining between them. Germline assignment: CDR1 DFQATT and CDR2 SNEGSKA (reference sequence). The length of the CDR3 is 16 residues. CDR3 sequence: CSAPRPVHGAYNEQFF. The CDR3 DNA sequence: TGCAGTGCTCCAAGACCGGTCCACGGGGCCTACAATGAGCAGTTCTTC.

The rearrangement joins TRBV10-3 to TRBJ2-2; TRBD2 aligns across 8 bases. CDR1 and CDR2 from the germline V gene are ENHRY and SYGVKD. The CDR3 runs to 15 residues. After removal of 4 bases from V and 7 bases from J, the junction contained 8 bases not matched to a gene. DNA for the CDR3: TGTGCCATCAGTGGGGGACTAGGGGAGTTCGGGGAGCTGTTTTTT. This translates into CAISGGLGEFGELFF.